This TCR beta chain originates from a study of T cells in Graves' hyperthyroidism and ophthalmopathy. This clonotype has just a few counts. Looked up from germline, CDR1 is MNHNS and CDR2 is SASEGT. The length of the CDR3 is 16 residues. J lost 0 bases, V lost 9 bases, and 10 bases had no gene match. RNA transcripts yielded amplified TCR beta CDR3 regions. When the TCR CDR3 underwent first-round RT-PCR, the HTBI primer set was used. One entry per CDR3 protein results from TCRdb running MiXCR on the multiplex PCR reads. The table has over 500,000 distinct CDR3 sequences, under 20% seen once. The sample consisted of blood. V is TRBV6-1 and J is TRBJ1-5; 8 nucleotides match TRBD1. This sequence was found in a woman aged 18-35 years with Graves' ophthalmopathy. The CDR3 DNA follows: TGTGCCAGTGGACAGGGTTGGGGAAATAGCAATCAGCCCCAGCATTTT. As protein: CASGQGWGNSNQPQHF.